The present entry profiles one T cell receptor beta chain with its context. Its antigen is currently unknown. This sample is part of a study of cytomegalovirus exposure and HLA in healthy donors. Study-level background: The same platform as the approximately 640 first-cohort repertoires was used for the 130 or so validation repertoires, a later analysis reported.

The protocol was immunoSEQ multiplex PCR, while the TCRdb copy is restricted to in-frame clones and leaves out a portion. Of approximately 82,000 clones in the sample, over 85% are singletons; the top ten hold around 0.69%. This CDR3 is built from 15 residues. The germline CDR1 and CDR2 sequences are SQVTM and ANQGSEA. V trimming: 1 base; J trimming: 2 bases; junction bases outside the gene matches: 6. Points from the study as a whole: In vitro checks showed that a few CMV-associated chains really do target CMV antigens.

The chain couples TRBV29-1 to TRBJ2-7, with TRBD2 matching over 9 bases. The TCR originated in a woman between 18 and 29 years old in good health and CMV-seronegative. The sequenced sample consisted of PBMCs. For the CDR3, the DNA is TGCAGCGTTGAAGGGGTAGCGGGAGCCCCCTACGAGCAGTACTTC. Translated: CSVEGVAGAPYEQYF.